The 7 T cell receptor beta chains below were found in one sample sequenced in a study of glioma-infiltrating T cells after dendritic cell vaccination (TCRdb year 2016). The library was generated by the immunoSEQ multiplex PCR assay. TCRdb provides this immuneACCESS table in a form limited to in-frame rearrangements. Some clones are lacking; in checked studies, under half of them reflect an unresolved V gene, and why the rest are absent is not known. This sample holds some 99,000 clones; about 85% were observed only once. The ten largest account for roughly 5.3% of the sample. The time point tag for this specimen amounts to: after dendritic cell vaccination, including at tumor progression/relapse. Here the sequenced sample was blood, taken after dendritic cell vaccination. The origin of the receptors is a human donor with glioblastoma.

This chain connects TRBV9 to TRBJ1-2, with D unclear. The V end lost 1 base, the J end lost 5 bases, and 6 bases lay between the germline ends. The CDR3 sequence is 12 residues long. Germline values: CDR1 SGDLS, CDR2 YYNGEE. In nucleotides, the CDR3 is TGTGCCAGCAGCGTACACGGTTATGGCTACACCTTC. Translated, it gives CASSVHGYGYTF.

The CDR3 DNA is TGCGCCAGCAGCCAGTTGGATACTCCGGGGGAAAAACTGTTTTTT. This gives the protein CASSQLDTPGEKLFF. The V gene is TRBV5-1, the J gene TRBJ1-4; D is uncertain. The germline V and J ends were trimmed by 4 bases and 8 bases, with 18 bases remaining between them. The CDR3 spans 15 residues. Germline assignment: CDR1 SGHRS and CDR2 YFSETQ.

The chain is built from TRBV5-1 and TRBJ2-3, with D possibly matching TRBD2 (6 bases). Germline CDR1 SGHRS, CDR2 YFSETQ. The CDR3 is made up of 15 amino acids. Trimming removed 1 base from V and 3 bases from J, with 12 bases in between. CDR3 residues: CASSLTGGRTDTQYF. The CDR3, as DNA: TGCGCCAGCAGCTTGACCGGGGGTAGGACAGATACGCAGTATTTT.

This clone was seen only a few times. The chain carries TRBV25-1 and TRBJ2-5; 9 bases align to TRBD1. V lost 5 bases, J lost 1 base, and 2 bases stayed unmatched. The CDR3 has 14 residues. The germline V gene has CDR1 MGHDK and CDR2 SYGVNS. The CDR3, as DNA: TGTGCCAGCAGTAGGGACAGGGTCCAAGAGACCCAGTACTTC. Its protein product is CASSRDRVQETQYF.

This clone was detected only a few times. This chain connects TRBV18 to TRBJ1-2; D unresolved. The CDR3 sequence is 14 residues long. Per the germline V gene, CDR1 is KGHSH and CDR2 is LQKENI. Trimming shortened V by 3 bases and J by 1 base, and 9 bases separated the two germline ends. The CDR3 loop reads CASSPTTINYGYTF. The CDR3 DNA reads TGTGCCAGCTCACCTACGACAATTAACTATGGCTACACCTTC. Based on the CDR3 plus reference TRBV18 and TRBJ1-2, the full variable domain is NAGVMQNPRHLVRRRGQEARLRCSPMKGHSHVYWYRQLPEEGLKFMVYLQKENIIDESGMPKERFSAEFPKEGPSILRIQQVVRGDSAAYFCASSPTTINYGYTFGSGTRLTVV.

The chain carries TRBV7-8 and TRBJ1-2, with 9 bases that match TRBD1. V was clipped by 1 base and J by 7 bases; unmatched bases: 4. The germline V gene encodes CDR1 SGHVS and CDR2 FQNEAQ. The CDR3 spans 14 residues. The CDR3 nucleotides read TGTGCCAGCAGCTTAGTTACAGGGGGCGGTGGCTACACCTTC. Its protein product is CASSLVTGGGGYTF.

The chain recombines TRBV5-1 with TRBJ1-3; no firm D call. CDR1 is SGHRS, CDR2 YFSETQ, per germline. Trimming shortened V by 7 bases and J by 2 bases, and 4 bases separated the two germline ends. The CDR3 runs 11 residues. The CDR3 DNA reads TGCGCCAGCCGAGCTGGAAACACCATATATTTT. Amino acid sequence: CASRAGNTIYF. Combining the CDR3 with reference TRBV5-1 and TRBJ1-3 gives the whole variable domain KAGVTQTPRYLIKTRGQQVTLSCSPISGHRSVSWYQQTPGQGLQFLFEYFSETQRNKGNFPGRFSGRQFSNSRSEMNVSTLELGDSALYLCASRAGNTIYFGEGSWLTVV.